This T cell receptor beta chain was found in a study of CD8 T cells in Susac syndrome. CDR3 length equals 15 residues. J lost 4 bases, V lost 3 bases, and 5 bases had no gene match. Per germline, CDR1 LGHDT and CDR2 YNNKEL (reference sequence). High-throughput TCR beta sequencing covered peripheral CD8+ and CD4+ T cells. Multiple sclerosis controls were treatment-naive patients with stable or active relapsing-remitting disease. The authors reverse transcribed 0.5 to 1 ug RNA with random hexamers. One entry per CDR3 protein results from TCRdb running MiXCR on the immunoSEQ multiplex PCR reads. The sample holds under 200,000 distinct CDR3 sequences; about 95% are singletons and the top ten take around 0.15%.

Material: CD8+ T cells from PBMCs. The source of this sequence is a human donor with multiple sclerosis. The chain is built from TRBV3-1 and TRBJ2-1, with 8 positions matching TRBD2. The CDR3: CASSHGASGYNEQFF. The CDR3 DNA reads TGTGCCAGCAGCCACGGGGCTAGCGGGTACAATGAGCAGTTCTTC.